Described below is a single TCR beta chain sequence and its context. Antigen: not known. Time point noted: sample taken at primary tumor resection. There were approximately 69 donors, all of them untreated patients with early-stage non-small cell lung cancer. Tumor, nontumor lung or frozen PBMC supplied whole RNA, sequenced without sorting. The CDR3 has 15 amino acids. CDR1 and CDR2 (germline): SGHNT, YENEEA. Deletions cut 3 bases from V and 11 bases from J, with 21 bases between. TCRdb processed the 5' RACE reads anew with MiXCR; each CDR3 protein has one entry. This table has 15,000 or so distinct CDR3 sequences, 6.5% to 8% appearing once. This entry is derived from a study of spatial heterogeneity in lung cancer. About the research overall: Sequencing consistently turned up more beta-chain sequences than alpha-chain sequences. A module score for T cells, taken from matched bulk RNA-seq, correlated strongly with TCR transcript counts in tumor regions.

Study conclusions and caveats: It was found that expanded intratumoral alpha and beta TCR counts tracked tumor mutation counts.

The sequences come from lung tumor tissue, collected at surgery. The chain links TRBV11-3 to TRBJ2-3; D is possibly TRBD1 or TRBD2 (5 bases each). This TCR derives from a male donor with early-stage non-small cell lung cancer. Here the CDR3 reads CASSFSGTEWEQQYF. The CDR3 DNA is TGTGCCAGCAGCTTTTCAGGGACGGAGTGGGAACAGCAGTATTTT.